This record concerns one TCR beta chain sequence. This clonotype appeared many times. Its antigen target is currently unknown. No base quality values were provided; no much bigger clone lies one nucleotide off. The CDR3 runs 14 residues from the cysteine to the phenylalanine. Only the CDR3 portion is preserved as DNA: 42 bases, with reading frame beginning at the first base. V was cut back by 6 bases and J by 1 base, leaving a gap of 13 bases between them. The germline V gene (reference sequence) sets CDR1 to DFQATT and CDR2 to SNEGSKA. cDNA was synthesized by template-switch 5'RACE using a primer with a 10-nucleotide random unique molecular identifier that tagged each TCR transcript. Each sequencing run produced over 180 million TCR-beta sequences covering 15-18 subjects. The RNeasy kit was used to extract total RNA. The KAPA Real-time Library Amplification kit was used to amplify TCR-beta VDJ regions with primers for the TCR constant region and the 5'RACE anchor. A first PCR added sample indexes and Illumina adaptors, after which a second PCR increased the library yield. After Ampure bead purification, the roughly 650 bp TCR product was size-selected on a 2% E-gel SizeSelection system. Before pooling, library quality was checked on a Bioanalyzer, concentration was measured with Qubit, and libraries were quantified with the Kapa Library Quantification kit. Paired-end 2 x 150 bp sequencing of the libraries was performed on an Illumina HiSeq 2500. To increase sequence diversity, roughly 23-30% phiX was spiked into each library pool. In the source study's methods: Quality-filtered reads were processed with the UMI-based MiGEC pipeline, which removed over 75% of raw TCR sequences during error correction. IMGT germline references were used for aligning VDJ genes, and each clonotype was defined as a unique CDR3 amino acid sequence together with its V-J genes. Clonal expansion, Shannon diversity, and CDR3 relatedness (CalcPairwiseDistances, ClusterSamples) were evaluated with VDJtools, and phylogenetic trees were built with CLCbio workbench. A clone was classed as expanded if it had 8 or more unique UMIs, a cutoff based on coefficient-of-variation modelling across technical triplicates. The raw public data were reprocessed by TCRdb itself: fastp quality trimming at Q25, MiXCR clonotype calling, in-frame beta chains only. CDR3 protein sequences are deduplicated, and each keeps its most common genes and DNA. The V and J calls follow TCRdb's processing rather than the paper's. This sample lists 90,000 to 150,000 distinct CDR3 sequences; more than 2.5% were detected once. The top ten clones comprise roughly 1.3% of the sample.

For the unsorted PBMC libraries, 2 million PBMCs were stored in RNAlater at -80 degrees C until RNA extraction and were used to generate the libraries. The multiple sclerosis patients were enrolled in a US clinical protocol that used magnetic resonance imaging to evaluate disease progression. PBMCs were separated from peripheral blood using Ficoll-Hypaque density gradient centrifugation and then cryopreserved in liquid nitrogen. The sample comes from a study of neurological immune-mediated disorders (dated by TCRdb to between 2018 and 2021). The study in broad terms: Among the 34 multiple sclerosis patients, relapsing-remitting MS was present in some 31 and secondary progressive MS was present in 3. The study compared peripheral blood TCR-beta repertoires of HTLV-I-associated myelopathy (HAM/TSP) patients, multiple sclerosis patients and healthy controls using UMI-based sequencing. The roughly 99 TCR-beta libraries covered PBMC samples along with longitudinal samples, technical triplicates, and paired sorted CD4+ and CD8+ T-cell subsets. The cohort included some 68 subjects: about 15 with HAM/TSP, some 35 with multiple sclerosis, and around 20 healthy controls.

Broader findings and caveats from the paper: TCR clonal expansion was highest in HAM/TSP patients and lowest in MS patients, with MS patients falling below even healthy controls. In phylogenetic analysis, the repertoires of 18 of 34 MS patients grouped into a cluster of related CDR3 sequences, which suggests a possible signature at the repertoire level. Expanded clones from different subjects shared no identical CDR3 amino acid sequences, which suggests that TCR-beta repertoires were private in all groups. No association of the MS cluster with clinical or MRI features was observed, and the need for larger cohorts was stated by the authors.

The specimen was PBMCs. This TCR was sampled from a woman aged 30 to 39 with multiple sclerosis. The rearranged segments are TRBV20-1 and TRBJ2-4; matching of 6 bases hints at TRBD1 as the D gene. The CDR3 protein: CSAPGDLAKNIQYF. The base sequence is TGCAGTGCGCCAGGGGATCTGGCCAAAAACATTCAGTACTTC.